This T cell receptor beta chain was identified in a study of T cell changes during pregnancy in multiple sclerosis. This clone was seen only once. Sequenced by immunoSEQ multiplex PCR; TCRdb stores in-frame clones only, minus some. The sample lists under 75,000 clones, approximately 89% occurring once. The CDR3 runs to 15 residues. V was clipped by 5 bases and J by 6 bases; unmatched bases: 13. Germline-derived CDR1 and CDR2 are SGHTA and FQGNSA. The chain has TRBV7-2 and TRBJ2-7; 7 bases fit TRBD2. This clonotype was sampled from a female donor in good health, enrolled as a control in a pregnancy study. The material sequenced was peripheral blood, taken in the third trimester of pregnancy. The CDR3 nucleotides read TGTGCCAGCAGCCCAACCCCCCTAGCGGCCCTCGAGCAGTACTTC. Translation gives CASSPTPLAALEQYF.